The 9 T cell receptor beta chains listed next were all sequenced from one sample in a study of radiation and T cells in renal cell carcinoma. Sample time point: blood 2 weeks post-SBRT. Treatment in this sample: 15 Gy SBRT to primary tumor, nephrectomy 4 weeks later. Assay: immunoSEQ multiplex PCR; the TCRdb copy retains only in-frame clones and omits some. The table includes some 72,000 clones, 82% detected once. The source material was blood, sampled from a patient whose treatment included radiotherapy and nephrectomy. The origin of the receptors is a man between 60 and 75 years old with renal cell carcinoma.

A remark on this clone: At one of its ends the junction is not consistent with the germline gene, which may arise from a read error. The chain carries TRBV7-2 and TRBJ2-7, with D perhaps matching TRBD1 or TRBD2 (5 bases each). The CDR3 length is 12 residues. Germline assignment: CDR1 SGHTA and CDR2 FQGNSA. The CDR3 DNA is TGTGCCAGCAGCGCCCTGACGGGGACCCGGCACTTC. Its translation: CASSALTGTRHF.

This clone was picked up one time. J is TRBJ2-3 and V is TRBV2; 7 bases line up with TRBD2. The V and J ends lost 6 bases and 4 bases, in that order; junction bases with no gene match: 10. Per the germline V gene, CDR1 is SNHLY and CDR2 is FYNNEI. This CDR3 is built from 15 residues. CDR3 in DNA: TGTGCCAGCAGCCGAATCTGGGAGGGGTCAGATACGCAGTATTTT. This encodes CASSRIWEGSDTQYF.

The chain couples TRBV19 to TRBJ1-5; unclear D gene. Germline V gives CDR1 LNHDA, CDR2 SQIVND (reference sequence). Between the trimmed V and J ends, which lost 3 bases and 2 bases, there was a span of 11 bases. The CDR3 totals 15 residues. The CDR3 sequence is CASSMGMAGNQPQHF. The CDR3 coding sequence is TGTGCCAGTAGTATGGGTATGGCGGGCAATCAGCCCCAGCATTTT.

The chain links TRBV11-2 to TRBJ2-7; D possibly corresponds to TRBD1 (6 bases). Per germline, CDR1 SGHAT and CDR2 FQNNGV. The CDR3 extends over 16 amino acids. Trimming removed 5 bases at V and 7 bases at J, with 24 bases between. The CDR3 coding sequence is TGTGCCAGCAGCAGTTGGGACGGGGACACCGAGGGAGAGCAGTACTTC. It encodes CASSSWDGDTEGEQYF. The full variable domain, its missing parts supplied by reference TRBV11-2 and TRBJ2-7, is EAGVAQSPRYKIIEKRQSVAFWCNPISGHATLYWYQQILGQGPKLLIQFQNNGVVDDSQLPKDRFSAERLKGVDSTLKIQPAKLEDSAVYLCASSSWDGDTEGEQYFGPGTRLTVT.

V and J are TRBV29-1 and TRBJ1-2; 9 nucleotides match TRBD1. The CDR3 sequence is 14 residues long. Losses at the gene ends were 2 bases for V and 3 bases for J; bases not matched to a gene: 4. Germline V gene lookup returns CDR1 SQVTM and CDR2 ANQGSEA. The CDR3 nucleotides are TGCAGCGTTGAAAACCGGGACAGGGACTATGGCTACACCTTC. Residues: CSVENRDRDYGYTF.

V gene TRBV12-5 combines with J gene TRBJ2-7; 7 bases align to TRBD1. Trimming cost V 0 bases and J 4 bases; bases outside gene matches: 6. CDR1 LGHNT and CDR2 FRNRAP come from the germline V gene. The length of the CDR3 is 15 residues. CDR3 nucleotides: TGTGCTAGTGGTTTGGTACGAGGGGGCGCGTACGAGCAGTACTTC. Translated, it gives CASGLVRGGAYEQYF.

This chain joins TRBV5-1 and TRBJ2-3, with TRBD2 identical over 8 bases. Germline V CDR1 and CDR2: SGHRS, YFSETQ. The CDR3 runs to 16 residues. The V and J ends lost 2 bases and 0 bases, in that order; junction bases with no gene match: 5. CDR3 DNA sequence: TGCGCCAGCAGCTTCGGGCAGCGGGGGAGCACAGATACGCAGTATTTT. This codes for CASSFGQRGSTDTQYF.

J is TRBJ1-4 and V is TRBV28, with D possibly being TRBD1 (5 bases). The CDR3 runs 15 residues. The germline gives CDR1 MDHEN, CDR2 SYDVKM. V was trimmed by 8 bases and J by 8 bases, leaving 21 bases between them. The DNA for the CDR3 is TGTGCCAGCTCCTCTCAAGGGGTTCGGGGAGAAAAACTGTTTTTT. It is translated as CASSSQGVRGEKLFF.

The chain combines TRBV6-4 with TRBJ2-2; D possibly corresponds to TRBD2 (5 bases). This CDR3 is built from 14 residues. V was cut by 4 bases and J by 4 bases, with 10 bases left in between. From germline, CDR1 is MRHNA and CDR2 SNTAGT. The CDR3 spells CASSVGLLTGELFF. DNA for the CDR3: TGTGCCAGCAGTGTAGGACTTCTCACCGGGGAGCTGTTTTTT.